This TCR beta chain originates from a study of T-cell memory formation after mild COVID-19 (dated by TCRdb to about 2021). Regarding the research as a whole: TCR sequence clusters from the two donors were found to be largely donor specific. T-cell clones expanding and contracting after mild COVID-19 in a couple of donors were tracked by longitudinal TCRalpha and TCRbeta repertoire sequencing. Two young, previously healthy adult volunteers, one female and one male, were included in the cohort. What the authors observed across the whole study: SARS-CoV-2 specificity was not confirmed for the second-wave clones peaking on day 37. Only a couple of mild cases were covered by the study, and larger cohorts that include severe cases with pre-infection samples were considered necessary. Contracting CD4+ clones appeared mostly in the CM and EM memory subsets, whereas CD8+ clones were enriched in EMRA. The detection of some responding clones in pre-infection memory suggests that pre-existing cross-reactive memory T cells joined the SARS-CoV-2 response. Balanced CD4/CD8 phenotypes were observed for clones contracting from day 15 to 85, whereas a bias towards CD4+ was observed for a second wave of clones expanding from day 15 to 37.

TCRdb lists the instrument as Illumina NovaSeq 6000. Using 5'RACE with constant-segment primers, TCRalpha and TCRbeta cDNA libraries were constructed, with sample barcodes and unique molecular identifiers added in the process. Trizol reagent was used to extract RNA from every sample. Libraries were amplified in two PCR steps, with a second sample barcode and Illumina TruSeq adapters added in the second step. Libraries were sequenced on an Illumina NovaSeq with 2 x 150 bp paired-end reads. The authors processed their data as follows. Demultiplexing of reads and collapsing into UMI-guided consensus sequences were performed with migec v1.2.7. Using mixcr v2.1.11, UMI consensuses were aligned to TRA and TRB V and J templates and then assembled into clonotypes. Clonotypes were classified as expanded or contracted when called significant by both edgeR and NoisET, with noise models trained on biological replicates. For edgeR calls, a false discovery rate-adjusted p below 0.01 and a log2 fold-change threshold of 1 were applied. As an exploratory analysis of dynamics, max-normalized trajectories of the 1000 most abundant clonotypes were examined with PCA combined with hierarchical clustering. Separately sequenced CD4+ and CD8+ repertoires were used to assign a CD4 or CD8 phenotype to each responding clone. TCRdb applied fastp at Q25 and MiXCR to the public reads, then kept only in-frame beta chains. Identical CDR3 protein sequences are pooled into one entry, listed with their most common genes and DNA. None of the V and J calls come from the authors' own analysis; TCRdb made them. The table for this sample lists 250,000 to 300,000 distinct CDR3 sequences; under 20% of them were counted only once. The ten largest clones capture 22% of the sample.

The CDR3, from cysteine to phenylalanine, totals 14 residues. Here the CDR3 DNA is all that survives: 42 bases in frame from base 1. CDR1 and CDR2, looked up from the germline V gene, are SGHRS and YFSETQ. V drops 4 bases and J drops 0 bases, leaving 8 bases in between. Ficoll-Paque density gradient centrifugation was the method used to isolate PBMCs. This clonotype was seen a few times. This clone's antigen is unknown. Nothing much larger sits one base from this clone, and base qualities are not available. What was sequenced was PBMCs or a T cell subset sorted from them (not recorded which). This TCR derives from a man in his late teens or twenties who had mild COVID-19 (a few samples of this study predate the infection). The sample titles of this study are shuffled in the database, so cell type and time point are left out; the donor was told from shared clones. This receptor chain uses TRBV5-1 and TRBJ1-3, with no confident D gene call. The DNA sequence is TGCGCCAGCAGCCAAGGGCCCTCTGGAAACACCATATATTTT. This encodes CASSQGPSGNTIYF. The variable domain in full, with residues beyond the CDR3 obtained from the reference TRBV5-1 and TRBJ1-3 genes, is KAGVTQTPRYLIKTRGQQVTLSCSPISGHRSVSWYQQTPGQGLQFLFEYFSETQRNKGNFPGRFSGRQFSNSRSEMNVSTLELGDSALYLCASSQGPSGNTIYFGEGSWLTVV.